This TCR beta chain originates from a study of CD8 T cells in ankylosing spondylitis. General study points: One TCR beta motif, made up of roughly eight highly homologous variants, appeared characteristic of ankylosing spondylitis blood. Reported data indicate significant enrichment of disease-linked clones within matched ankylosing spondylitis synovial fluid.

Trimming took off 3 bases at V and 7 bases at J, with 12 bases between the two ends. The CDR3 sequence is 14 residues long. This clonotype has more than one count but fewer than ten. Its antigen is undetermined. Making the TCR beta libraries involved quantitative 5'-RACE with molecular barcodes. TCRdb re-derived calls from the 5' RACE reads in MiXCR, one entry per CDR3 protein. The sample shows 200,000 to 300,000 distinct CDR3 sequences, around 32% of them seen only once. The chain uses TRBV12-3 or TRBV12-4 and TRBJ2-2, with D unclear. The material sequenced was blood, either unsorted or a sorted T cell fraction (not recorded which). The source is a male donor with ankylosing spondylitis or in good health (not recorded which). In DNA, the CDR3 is TGTGCCAGCAGTTTTACGAGACCCAGCGGGGAGCTGTTTTTT. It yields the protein CASSFTRPSGELFF.